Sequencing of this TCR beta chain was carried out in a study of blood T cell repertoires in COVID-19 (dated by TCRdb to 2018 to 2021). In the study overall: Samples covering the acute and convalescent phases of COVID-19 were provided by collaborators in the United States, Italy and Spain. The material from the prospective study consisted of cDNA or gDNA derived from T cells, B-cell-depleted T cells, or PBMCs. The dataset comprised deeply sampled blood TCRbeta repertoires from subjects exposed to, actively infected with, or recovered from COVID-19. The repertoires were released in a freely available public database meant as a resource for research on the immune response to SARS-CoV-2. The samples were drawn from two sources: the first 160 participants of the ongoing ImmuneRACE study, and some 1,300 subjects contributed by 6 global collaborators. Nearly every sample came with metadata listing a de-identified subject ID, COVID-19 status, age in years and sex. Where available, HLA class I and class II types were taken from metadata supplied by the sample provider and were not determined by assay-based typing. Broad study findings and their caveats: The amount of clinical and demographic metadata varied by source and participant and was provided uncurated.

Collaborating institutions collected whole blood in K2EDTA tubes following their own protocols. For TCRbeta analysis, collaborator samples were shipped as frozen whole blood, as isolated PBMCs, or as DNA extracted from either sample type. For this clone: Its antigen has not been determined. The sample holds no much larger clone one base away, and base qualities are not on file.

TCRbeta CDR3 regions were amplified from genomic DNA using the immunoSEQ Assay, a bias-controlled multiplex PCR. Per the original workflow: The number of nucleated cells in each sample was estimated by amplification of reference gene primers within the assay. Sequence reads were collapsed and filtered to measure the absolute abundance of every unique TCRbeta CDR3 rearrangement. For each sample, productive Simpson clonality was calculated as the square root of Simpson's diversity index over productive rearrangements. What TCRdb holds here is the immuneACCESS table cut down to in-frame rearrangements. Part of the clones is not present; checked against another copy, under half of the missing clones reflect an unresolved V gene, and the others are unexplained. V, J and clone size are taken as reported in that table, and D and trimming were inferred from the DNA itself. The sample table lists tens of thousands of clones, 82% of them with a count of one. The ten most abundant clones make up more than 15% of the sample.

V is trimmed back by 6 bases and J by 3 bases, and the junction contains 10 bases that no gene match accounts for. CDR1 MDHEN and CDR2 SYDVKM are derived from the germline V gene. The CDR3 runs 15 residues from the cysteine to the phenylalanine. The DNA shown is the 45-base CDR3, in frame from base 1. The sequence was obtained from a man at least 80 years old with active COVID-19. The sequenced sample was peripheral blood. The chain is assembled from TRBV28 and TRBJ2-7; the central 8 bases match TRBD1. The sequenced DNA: TGTGCCAGCAGACGATCCGGGACAGGCCTCTACGAGCAGTACTTC. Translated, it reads CASRRSGTGLYEQYF.